The 11 T cell receptor beta chains in this list originate from one sample, sequenced in a study of early T cells in non-severe SARS-CoV-2 infection. TCRdb passed the 5' RACE reads through MiXCR, listing each CDR3 protein once. This sample has around 30,000 distinct CDR3 sequences, with approximately 5.1% found just once. The sequencing sample was made of whole blood. All receptors derive from an adult who was a healthcare worker with PCR-confirmed SARS-CoV-2 infection or an uninfected control (not recorded which).

This clonotype was observed many times. The rearrangement uses TRBV5-1 and TRBJ2-7; 9 bases fit TRBD2. Germline loops: CDR1 SGHRS, CDR2 YFSETQ. The CDR3 has 14 residues. The junction had 6 bases not matched to a gene; V was cut back by 4 bases and J by 4 bases. The CDR3 sequence is CASSLIAGEYEQYF. The CDR3 DNA reads TGCGCCAGCAGCCTCATAGCGGGAGAATACGAGCAGTACTTC. The full variable domain, in which reference TRBV5-1 and TRBJ2-7 provide the parts outside the CDR3, is KAGVTQTPRYLIKTRGQQVTLSCSPISGHRSVSWYQQTPGQGLQFLFEYFSETQRNKGNFPGRFSGRQFSNSRSEMNVSTLELGDSALYLCASSLIAGEYEQYFGPGTRLTVT.

Ten or more counts support this clonotype. The J gene is TRBJ1-2, the V gene TRBV28; D is unclear. Trimming removed 2 bases at V and 3 bases at J, with 4 bases between. Germline V lookup: CDR1 MDHEN, CDR2 SYDVKM. This CDR3 region has 12 residues. The CDR3 here is CASSLEHYGYTF. The CDR3 DNA reads TGTGCCAGCAGTTTAGAACACTATGGCTACACCTTC.

This clonotype has ten or more counts. V and J are TRBV11-2 and TRBJ2-7, with 10 nucleotides matching TRBD1. Germline V gene data show CDR1 as SGHAT and CDR2 as FQNNGV. Trimming removed 3 bases from V and 6 bases from J; junction bases left unmatched: 5. The CDR3 contains 14 residues. CDR3 bases: TGTGCCAGCAGCTTTGGGACAGGGGTAAGCGAGCAGTACTTC. The encoded protein is CASSFGTGVSEQYF.

This clonotype was picked up many times. This chain uses TRBV10-1 with TRBJ2-1; D possibly corresponds to TRBD1 (6 bases). CDR3 size: 13 residues. Trimming removed 3 bases from V and 8 bases from J, with 11 bases in between. Germline-derived CDR1 and CDR2 are WNHNN and SYGVQD (reference sequence). CDR3 sequence (DNA): TGCGCCAGCAGTGATACAGGGTCGGATGAGCAGTTCTTC. It encodes CASSDTGSDEQFF.

This clonotype was seen ten or more times. The genes are TRBV20-1 and TRBJ1-6; a weak D match, TRBD1 (5 bases). Per the germline V gene, CDR1 is DFQATT and CDR2 is SNEGSKA (reference sequence). Trimming removed 1 base at V and 11 bases at J, with 12 bases between. The CDR3 length is 13 residues. CDR3 amino acids: CSARVSGTAPLHF. CDR3 nucleotide sequence: TGCAGTGCTAGAGTCTCAGGGACGGCACCCCTCCACTTT.

This clonotype was recorded a few times. The gene calls are TRBV5-1 and TRBJ2-5; D unresolved. V was shortened by 0 bases and J by 1 base, with 7 bases between the two germline ends. CDR1 and CDR2 (germline): SGHRS, YFSETQ. This CDR3 has 14 residues. This CDR3 is CASSLGAVQETQYF. CDR3 coding DNA: TGCGCCAGCAGCTTGGGGGCTGTCCAAGAGACCCAGTACTTC.

The genes are TRBV24-1 and TRBJ2-2; D remains ambiguous. The CDR3 extends over 11 amino acids. Germline CDR1 is KGHDR and CDR2 is SFDVKD. V was clipped by 7 bases and J by 6 bases, with 5 bases between them. The CDR3 region is CATSYAGELFF. The CDR3 coding sequence is TGTGCCACCAGCTACGCCGGGGAGCTGTTTTTT.

This clonotype was seen many times. This chain uses TRBV9 with TRBJ1-1; D is uncertain. This CDR3 has 15 amino acids. V was cut by 2 bases and J by 1 base, with 12 bases left in between. Germline V CDR1 and CDR2: SGDLS, YYNGEE. This chain's CDR3 is CASSVNVDWNTEAFF. The CDR3 DNA reads as TGTGCCAGCAGCGTGAATGTTGATTGGAACACTGAAGCTTTCTTT.

This clonotype was counted ten times or more. The J gene is TRBJ2-3, the V gene TRBV7-2; D is tentatively TRBD1 or TRBD2 (5 bases each). Per the germline V gene, CDR1 is SGHTA and CDR2 is FQGNSA. The CDR3 is 12 amino acids. V was trimmed by 7 bases and J by 3 bases, leaving 8 bases between them. In nucleotides, the CDR3 is TGTGCCAGCACCTGGGGGACAGATACGCAGTATTTT. It is translated as CASTWGTDTQYF.

The sample holds many counts of this clonotype. The chain combines TRBV12-5 with TRBJ2-7; TRBD1 matches at 7 bases. Germline lookup yields CDR1 LGHNT and CDR2 FRNRAP. This CDR3 region has 12 residues. The V segment lost 6 bases and the J segment 4 bases; nucleotides outside the gene matches: 3. As DNA, the CDR3 is TGTGCTAGTGGACTGGACAGGTACGAGCAGTACTTC. It specifies CASGLDRYEQYF.

This clonotype was seen many times. This rearrangement joins TRBV9 to TRBJ1-4; TRBD1 agrees at 7 bases. The V and J ends lost 5 bases and 7 bases, in that order; junction bases with no gene match: 8. CDR3 length: 14 amino acids. Germline V gene lookup returns CDR1 SGDLS and CDR2 YYNGEE. CDR3 residues: CASSFGTAGEKLFF. The CDR3 DNA sequence: TGTGCCAGCAGTTTCGGGACAGCGGGTGAAAAACTGTTTTTT.